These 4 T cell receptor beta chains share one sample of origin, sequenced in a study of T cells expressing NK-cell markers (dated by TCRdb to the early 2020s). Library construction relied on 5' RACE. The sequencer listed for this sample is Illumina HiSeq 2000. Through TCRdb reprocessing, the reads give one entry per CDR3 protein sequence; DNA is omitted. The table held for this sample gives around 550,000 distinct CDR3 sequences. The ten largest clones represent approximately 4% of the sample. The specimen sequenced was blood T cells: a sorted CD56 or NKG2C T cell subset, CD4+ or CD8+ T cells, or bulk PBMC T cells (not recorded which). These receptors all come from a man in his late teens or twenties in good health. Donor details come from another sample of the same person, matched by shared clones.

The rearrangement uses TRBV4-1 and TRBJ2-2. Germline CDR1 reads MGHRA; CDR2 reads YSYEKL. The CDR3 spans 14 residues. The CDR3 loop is CASSQVVYTGELFF.

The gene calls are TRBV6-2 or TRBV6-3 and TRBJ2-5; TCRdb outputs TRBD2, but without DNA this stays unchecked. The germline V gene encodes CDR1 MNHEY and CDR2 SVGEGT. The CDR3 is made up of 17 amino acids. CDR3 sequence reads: CASSYPASVEGQETQYF.

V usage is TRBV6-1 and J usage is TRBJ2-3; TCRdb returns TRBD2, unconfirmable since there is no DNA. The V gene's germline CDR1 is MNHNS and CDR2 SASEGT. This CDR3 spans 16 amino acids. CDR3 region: CASSSRRTSGTDTQYF.

CDR3 protein: CATVGLGVNTEAFF. The V call is TRBV10-3, the J call TRBJ1-1. Germline CDR1 and CDR2: ENHRY and SYGVKD. This CDR3 is built from 14 residues.